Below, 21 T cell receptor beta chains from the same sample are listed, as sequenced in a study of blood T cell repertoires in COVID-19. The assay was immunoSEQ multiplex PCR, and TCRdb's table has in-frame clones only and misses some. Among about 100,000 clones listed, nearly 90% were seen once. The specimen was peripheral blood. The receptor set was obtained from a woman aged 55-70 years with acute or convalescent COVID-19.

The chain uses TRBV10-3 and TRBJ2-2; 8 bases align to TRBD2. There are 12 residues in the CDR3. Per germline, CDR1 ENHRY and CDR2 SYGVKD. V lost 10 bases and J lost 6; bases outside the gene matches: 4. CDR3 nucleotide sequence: TGTGCCACCCGGGGGGGCTCCGGGGAGCTGTTTTTT. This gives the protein CATRGGSGELFF.

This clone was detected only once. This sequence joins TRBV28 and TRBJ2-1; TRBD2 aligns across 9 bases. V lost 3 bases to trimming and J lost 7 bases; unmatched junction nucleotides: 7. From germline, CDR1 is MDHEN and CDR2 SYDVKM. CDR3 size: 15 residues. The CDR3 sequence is CASSLYAGGQNEQFF. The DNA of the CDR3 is TGTGCCAGCAGTTTGTATGCGGGAGGGCAGAATGAGCAGTTCTTC.

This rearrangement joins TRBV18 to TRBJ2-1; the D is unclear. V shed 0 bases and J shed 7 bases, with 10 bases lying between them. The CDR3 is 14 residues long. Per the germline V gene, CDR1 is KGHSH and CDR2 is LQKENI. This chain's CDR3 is CASSPPPGRNEQFF. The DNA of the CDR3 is TGTGCCAGCTCACCACCGCCAGGCCGGAATGAGCAGTTCTTC.

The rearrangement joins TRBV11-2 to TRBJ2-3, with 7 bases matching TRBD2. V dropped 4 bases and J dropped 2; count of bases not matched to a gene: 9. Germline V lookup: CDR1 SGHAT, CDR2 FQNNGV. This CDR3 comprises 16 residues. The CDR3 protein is CASSSPPGTTTDTQYF. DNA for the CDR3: TGTGCCAGCAGCTCGCCCCCGGGGACTACCACAGATACGCAGTATTTT.

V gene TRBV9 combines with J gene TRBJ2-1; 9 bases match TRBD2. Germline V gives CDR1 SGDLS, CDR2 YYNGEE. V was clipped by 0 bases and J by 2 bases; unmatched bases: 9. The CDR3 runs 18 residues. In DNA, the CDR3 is TGTGCCAGCAGCGTAGCAGGTGTGGCGGGAGGGCCCTACAATGAGCAGTTCTTC. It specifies CASSVAGVAGGPYNEQFF.

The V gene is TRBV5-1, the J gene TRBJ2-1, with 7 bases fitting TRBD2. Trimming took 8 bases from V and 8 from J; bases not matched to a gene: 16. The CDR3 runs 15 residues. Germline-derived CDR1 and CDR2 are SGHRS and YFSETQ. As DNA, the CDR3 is TGCGCCAGTGGGCGGGAGCGGCCCCCCTTGGATGAGCAGTTCTTC. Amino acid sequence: CASGRERPPLDEQFF.

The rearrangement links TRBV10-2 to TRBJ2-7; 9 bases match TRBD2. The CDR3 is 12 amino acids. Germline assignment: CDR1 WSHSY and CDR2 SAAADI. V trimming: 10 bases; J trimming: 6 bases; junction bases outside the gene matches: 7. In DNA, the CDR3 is TGCGCCACCAGGAGCGGGAGGAGCGAGCAGTACTTC. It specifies CATRSGRSEQYF.

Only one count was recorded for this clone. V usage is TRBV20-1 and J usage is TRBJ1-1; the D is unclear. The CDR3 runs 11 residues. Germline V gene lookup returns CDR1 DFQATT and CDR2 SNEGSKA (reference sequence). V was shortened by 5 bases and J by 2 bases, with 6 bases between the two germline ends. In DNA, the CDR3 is TGCAGTGCTTTCCTTAACACTGAAGCTTTCTTT. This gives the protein CSAFLNTEAFF.

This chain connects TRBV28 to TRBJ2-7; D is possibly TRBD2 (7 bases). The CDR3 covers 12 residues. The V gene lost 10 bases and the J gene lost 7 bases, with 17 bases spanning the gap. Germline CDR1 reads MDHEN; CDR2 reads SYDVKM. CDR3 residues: CAIGLGGREQYF. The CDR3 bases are TGTGCCATCGGACTCGGGGGGCGAGAGCAGTACTTC.

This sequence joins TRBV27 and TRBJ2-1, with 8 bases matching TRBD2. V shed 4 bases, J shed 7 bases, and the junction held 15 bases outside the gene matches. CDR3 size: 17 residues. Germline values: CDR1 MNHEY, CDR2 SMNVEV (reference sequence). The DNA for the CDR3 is TGTGCCAGCAGTTCGATACTAGCGGCCCCCGCGGGGAATGAGCAGTTCTTC. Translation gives CASSSILAAPAGNEQFF.

The CDR3: CASGAGLAGGKSYNEQFF. The CDR3 DNA is TGTGCTAGTGGTGCTGGACTAGCGGGAGGAAAATCCTACAATGAGCAGTTCTTC. The genes are TRBV12-5 and TRBJ2-1, with 14 positions matching TRBD2. This CDR3 has 18 residues. Unmatched junction bases numbered 7, after V lost 5 bases and J lost 1 base. Germline V gives CDR1 LGHNT, CDR2 FRNRAP.

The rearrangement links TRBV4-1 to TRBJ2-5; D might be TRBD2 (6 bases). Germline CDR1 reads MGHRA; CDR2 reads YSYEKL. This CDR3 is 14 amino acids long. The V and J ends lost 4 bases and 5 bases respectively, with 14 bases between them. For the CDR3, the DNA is TGCGCCAGCAGCCGCCAACTAGCTGGGGAGACCCAGTACTTC. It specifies CASSRQLAGETQYF.

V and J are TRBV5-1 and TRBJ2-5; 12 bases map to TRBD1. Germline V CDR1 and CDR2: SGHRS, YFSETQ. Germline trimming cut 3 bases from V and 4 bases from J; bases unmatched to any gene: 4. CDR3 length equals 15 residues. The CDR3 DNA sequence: TGCGCCAGCAGCTGGGGGACAGGGGGCTCAGAGACCCAGTACTTC. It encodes CASSWGTGGSETQYF.

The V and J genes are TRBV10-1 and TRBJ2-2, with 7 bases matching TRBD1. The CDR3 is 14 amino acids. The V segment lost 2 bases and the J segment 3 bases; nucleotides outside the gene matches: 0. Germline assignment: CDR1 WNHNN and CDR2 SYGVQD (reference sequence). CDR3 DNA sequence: TGCGCCAGCAGTGAGGACAGGGACACCGGGGAGCTGTTTTTT. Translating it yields CASSEDRDTGELFF.

CDR3 DNA: TGTGCCAGCAGCCCGGTAGCGGGAGGGCCGAGTGAGCAGTTCTTC. It yields the protein CASSPVAGGPSEQFF. This chain connects TRBV3-1 (or the pseudogene TRBV3-2) to TRBJ2-1, with TRBD2 identical over 11 bases. The CDR3 loop spans 15 amino acids. The germline V gene encodes CDR1 LGHDT and CDR2 YNNKEL (reference sequence). V was pared by 4 bases and J by 9 bases, with 8 bases of the junction left unmatched.

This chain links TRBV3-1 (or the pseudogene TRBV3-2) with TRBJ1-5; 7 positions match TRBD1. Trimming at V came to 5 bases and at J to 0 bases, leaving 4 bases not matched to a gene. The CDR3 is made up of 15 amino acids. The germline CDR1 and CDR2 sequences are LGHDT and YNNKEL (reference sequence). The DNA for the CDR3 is TGTGCCAGCAGCAACGGACAGGTTAGCAATCAGCCCCAGCATTTT. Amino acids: CASSNGQVSNQPQHF.

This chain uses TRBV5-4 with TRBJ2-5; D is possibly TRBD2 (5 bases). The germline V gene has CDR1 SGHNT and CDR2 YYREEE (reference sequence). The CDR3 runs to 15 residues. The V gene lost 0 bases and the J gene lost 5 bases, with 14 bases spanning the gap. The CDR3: CASSLEVVPGETQYF. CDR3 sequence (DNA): TGTGCCAGCAGCTTGGAGGTGGTGCCGGGGGAGACCCAGTACTTC.

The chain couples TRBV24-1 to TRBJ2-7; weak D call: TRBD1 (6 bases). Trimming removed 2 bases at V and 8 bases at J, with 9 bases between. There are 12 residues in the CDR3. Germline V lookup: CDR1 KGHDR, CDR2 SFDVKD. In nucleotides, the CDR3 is TGTGCCACCAGTGATTCTACAGGGCAGCAGTACGTC. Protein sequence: CATSDSTGQQYV.

CDR3: CASSLAGTVQRAFF. Here the CDR3 DNA reads TGTGCCAGCAGCTTGGCGGGGACAGTCCAACGAGCTTTCTTT. The rearrangement uses TRBV5-6 and TRBJ1-1; 7 bases map to TRBD1. Losses at the gene ends were 0 bases for V and 10 bases for J; bases not matched to a gene: 9. The CDR3 spans 14 residues. In germline, CDR1 is SGHDT, CDR2 YYEEEE.

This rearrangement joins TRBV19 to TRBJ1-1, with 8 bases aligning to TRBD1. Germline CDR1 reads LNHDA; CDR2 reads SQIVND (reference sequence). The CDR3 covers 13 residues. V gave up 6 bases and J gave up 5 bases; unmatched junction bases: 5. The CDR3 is CASRRDRKTEAFF. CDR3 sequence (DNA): TGTGCCAGTAGGAGGGACAGGAAAACTGAAGCTTTCTTT.

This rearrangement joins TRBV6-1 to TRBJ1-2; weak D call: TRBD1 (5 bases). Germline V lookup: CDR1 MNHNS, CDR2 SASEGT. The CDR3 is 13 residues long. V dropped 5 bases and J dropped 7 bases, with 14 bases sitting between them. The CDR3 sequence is CASSYFGGAGYTF. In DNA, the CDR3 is TGTGCCAGCAGTTATTTCGGGGGTGCTGGCTACACCTTC.